Shown below are 8 T cell receptor beta chains from a single sample sequenced in a study of T cell responses to AZD1222 COVID-19 vaccine listed by TCRdb under 2021. The time point tag for this specimen amounts to: about 28 days (+/-7) after the second vaccine dose. Libraries were made using the immunoSEQ multiplex PCR assay. TCRdb holds this immuneACCESS table with in-frame rearrangements only. Some clones are missing; in checked studies, unresolved V genes explain under half, and the rest has no known cause. This sample comprises 70,000 or so clones, around 78% of them detected only once. The ten most abundant clones make up about 23% of the sample. Sequencing was performed on peripheral blood, taken 28 days after the second AZD1222 dose. The receptors originated from an adult who received the AZD1222 COVID-19 vaccine.

The V call is TRBV4-1, the J call TRBJ1-1; D perhaps matches TRBD1 (6 bases). Looked up from germline, CDR1 is MGHRA and CDR2 is YSYEKL. V was pared by 4 bases and J by 5 bases, with 20 bases between. The CDR3 contains 16 residues. CDR3 sequence reads: CASSRAPPGAGTEAFF. In DNA, the CDR3 is TGCGCCAGCAGCCGAGCGCCTCCAGGGGCCGGAACTGAAGCTTTCTTT.

The gene calls are TRBV21-1 and TRBJ2-7; no DNA check was done on the table's D call, TRBD1. TRBV21-1 is labeled a pseudogene. The CDR3 contains 16 residues. CDR3 region: CASSKALYRAPDEQYF. CDR3 sequence (DNA): TGTGCCAGCAGCAAAGCGCTCTACAGGGCCCCGGACGAGCAGTACTTC.

This clone was detected only once. This rearrangement joins TRBV2 to TRBJ1-5; maybe TRBD1 (6 bases). The length of the CDR3 is 14 residues. The V gene's germline CDR1 is SNHLY and CDR2 FYNNEI. V lost 7 bases, J lost 6 bases, and 16 bases lay in between. CDR3 in DNA: TGTGCCAGCACCTCATGGGGGCTCAGTCAGCCCCAGCATTTT. This encodes CASTSWGLSQPQHF.

The J gene is TRBJ2-7, the V gene TRBV2; 9 bases agree with TRBD2. The germline V gene encodes CDR1 SNHLY and CDR2 FYNNEI. With V trimmed by 4 bases and J by 2 bases, 3 bases remained unmatched. The CDR3 sequence is 14 residues long. DNA of the CDR3: TGTGCCAGCAGTGGTAGCGGGGGTCCCTACGAGCAGTACTTC. It yields the protein CASSGSGGPYEQYF.

The chain has TRBV6-6 and TRBJ2-7, with 12 bases lining up with TRBD1. V shed 2 bases, J shed 9 bases, and the junction held 2 bases outside the gene matches. The CDR3 is made up of 13 amino acids. From germline, CDR1 is MNHNY and CDR2 SVGAGI (reference sequence). The CDR3 region has the DNA TGTGCCAGCAGTTACGGGACAGGGGGCGCGCAGTACTTC. Its protein is CASSYGTGGAQYF.

By frequency in the sample, this clone is medium-sized (0.01 to 0.1%). CDR3 region: CASSLGLAVSTDTQYF. The CDR3, as DNA: TGTGCCAGCAGCCTGGGACTAGCGGTCAGCACAGATACGCAGTATTTT. This chain joins TRBV11-3 and TRBJ2-3; 11 nucleotides align to TRBD2. Germline V gives CDR1 SGHNT, CDR2 YENEEA. Unmatched junction bases numbered 4, after V lost 5 bases and J lost 0 bases. CDR3 length equals 16 residues. Using reference TRBV11-3 and TRBJ2-3 for the parts outside the CDR3, the full variable domain is EAGVVQSPRYKIIEKKQPVAFWCNPISGHNTLYWYLQNLGQGPELLIRYENEEAVDDSQLPKDRFSAERLKGVDSTLKIQPAELGDSAVYLCASSLGLAVSTDTQYFGPGTRLTVL.

The CDR3 sequence: CASSLGVGSSYEQYF. In DNA, the CDR3 is TGTGCCAGCAGCTTAGGGGTGGGGAGCTCCTACGAGCAGTACTTC. The chain is built from TRBV14 and TRBJ2-7; D tentatively reads TRBD1 or TRBD2 (5 bases each). Trimming took off 5 bases at V and 0 bases at J, with 14 bases between the two ends. From germline, CDR1 is SGHDN and CDR2 FVKESK. There are 15 residues in the CDR3.

The genes are TRBV30 and TRBJ1-1; no reliable D call. Between the trimmed V and J ends, which lost 2 bases and 1 base, there was a span of 11 bases. The CDR3 covers 14 residues. Germline V lookup: CDR1 GTSNPN, CDR2 SVGIG (reference sequence). The CDR3 coding sequence is TGTGCCTGGAGTACCTTATTCGGGAACACTGAAGCTTTCTTT. As protein: CAWSTLFGNTEAFF.